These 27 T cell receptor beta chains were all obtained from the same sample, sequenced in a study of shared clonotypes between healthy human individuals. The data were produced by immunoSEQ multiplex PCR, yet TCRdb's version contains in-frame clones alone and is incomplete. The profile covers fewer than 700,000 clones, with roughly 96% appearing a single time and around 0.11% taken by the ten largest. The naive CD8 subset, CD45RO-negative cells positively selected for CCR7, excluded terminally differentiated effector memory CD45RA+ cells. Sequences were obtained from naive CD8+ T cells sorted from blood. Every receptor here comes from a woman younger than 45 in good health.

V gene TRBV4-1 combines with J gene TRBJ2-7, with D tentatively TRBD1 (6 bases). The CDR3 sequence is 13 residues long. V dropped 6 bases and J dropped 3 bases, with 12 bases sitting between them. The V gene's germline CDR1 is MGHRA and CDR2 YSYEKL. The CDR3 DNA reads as TGCGCCAGCAGTTTGGGGGCGGGCTACGAGCAGTACTTC. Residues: CASSLGAGYEQYF.

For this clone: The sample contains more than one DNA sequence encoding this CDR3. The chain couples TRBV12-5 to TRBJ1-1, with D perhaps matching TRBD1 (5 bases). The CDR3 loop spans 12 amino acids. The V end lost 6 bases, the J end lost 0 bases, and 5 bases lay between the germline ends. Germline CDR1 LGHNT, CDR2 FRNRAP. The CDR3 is CASGGLNTEAFF. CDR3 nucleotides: TGTGCTAGTGGGGGACTGAACACTGAAGCTTTCTTT. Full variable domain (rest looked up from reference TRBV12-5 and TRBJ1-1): DARVTQTPRHKVTEMGQEVTMRCQPILGHNTVFWYRQTMMQGLELLAYFRNRAPLDDSGMPKDRFSAEMPDATLATLKIQPSEPRDSAVYFCASGGLNTEAFFGQGTRLTVV.

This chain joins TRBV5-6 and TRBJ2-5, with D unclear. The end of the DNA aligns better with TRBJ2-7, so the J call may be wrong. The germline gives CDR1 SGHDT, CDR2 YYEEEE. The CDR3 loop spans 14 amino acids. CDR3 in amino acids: CASSSFQAPYEQYF. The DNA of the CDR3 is TGTGCCAGCAGCTCTTTCCAGGCACCCTACGAGCAGTACTTC.

CDR3 in amino acids: CASNFEGTDTQYF. CDR3 sequence (DNA): TGTGCCAGCAATTTCGAGGGCACAGATACGCAGTATTTT. The chain couples TRBV6-5 to TRBJ2-3; no reliable D call. The CDR3 covers 13 residues. V was trimmed by 7 bases and J by 1 base, leaving 9 bases between them. Per germline, CDR1 MNHEY and CDR2 SVGAGI.

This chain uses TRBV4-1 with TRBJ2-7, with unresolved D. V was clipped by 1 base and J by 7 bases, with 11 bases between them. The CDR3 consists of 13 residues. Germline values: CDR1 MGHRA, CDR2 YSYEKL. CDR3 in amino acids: CASSQAEGGEQYF. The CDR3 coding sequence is TGCGCCAGCAGCCAAGCGGAAGGTGGGGAGCAGTACTTC.

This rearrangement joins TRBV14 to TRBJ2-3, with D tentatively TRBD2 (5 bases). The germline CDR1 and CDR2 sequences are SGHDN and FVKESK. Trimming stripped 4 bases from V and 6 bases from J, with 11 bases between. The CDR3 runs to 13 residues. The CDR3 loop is CASSPRGKDTQYF. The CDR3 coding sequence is TGTGCCAGCAGCCCCCGGGGAAAGGATACGCAGTATTTT.

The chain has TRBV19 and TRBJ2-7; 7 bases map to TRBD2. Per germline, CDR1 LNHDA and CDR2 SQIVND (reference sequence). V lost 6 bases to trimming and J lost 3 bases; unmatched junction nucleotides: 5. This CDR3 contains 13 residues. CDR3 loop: CASSSGTNYEQYF. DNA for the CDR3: TGTGCCAGTAGCTCCGGGACTAACTACGAGCAGTACTTC.

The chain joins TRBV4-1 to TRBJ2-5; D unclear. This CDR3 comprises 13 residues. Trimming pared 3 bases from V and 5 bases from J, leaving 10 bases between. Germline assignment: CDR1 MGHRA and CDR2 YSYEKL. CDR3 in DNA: TGCGCCAGCAGCCAGATCATTGTGGAGACCCAGTACTTC. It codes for CASSQIIVETQYF.

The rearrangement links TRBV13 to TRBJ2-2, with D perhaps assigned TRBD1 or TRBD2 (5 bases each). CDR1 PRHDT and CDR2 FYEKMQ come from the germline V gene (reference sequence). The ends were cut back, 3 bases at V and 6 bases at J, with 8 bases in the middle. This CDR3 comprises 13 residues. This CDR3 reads CASSFEGSGELFF. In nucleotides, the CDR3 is TGTGCCAGCAGCTTCGAGGGGTCCGGGGAGCTGTTTTTT.

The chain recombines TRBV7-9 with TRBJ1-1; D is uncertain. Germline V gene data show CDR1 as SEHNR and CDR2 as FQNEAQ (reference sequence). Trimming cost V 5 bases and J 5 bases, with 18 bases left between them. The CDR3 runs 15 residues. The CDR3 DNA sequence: TGTGCCAGCAGCCCCGTTCGGGTTGGGGAAACTGAAGCTTTCTTT. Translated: CASSPVRVGETEAFF.

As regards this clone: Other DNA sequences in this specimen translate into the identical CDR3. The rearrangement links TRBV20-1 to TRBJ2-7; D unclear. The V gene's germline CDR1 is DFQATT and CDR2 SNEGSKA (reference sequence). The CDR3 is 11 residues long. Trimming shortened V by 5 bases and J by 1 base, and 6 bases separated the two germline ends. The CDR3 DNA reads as TGCAGTGCTTCCGATTCCTACGAGCAGTACTTC. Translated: CSASDSYEQYF.

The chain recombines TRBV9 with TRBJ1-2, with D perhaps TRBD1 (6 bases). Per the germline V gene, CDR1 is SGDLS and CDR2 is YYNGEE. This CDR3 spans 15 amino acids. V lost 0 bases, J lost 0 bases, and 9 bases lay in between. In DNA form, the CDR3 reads TGTGCCAGCAGCGTAGGAGGGGGAGCTAACTATGGCTACACCTTC. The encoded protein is CASSVGGGANYGYTF. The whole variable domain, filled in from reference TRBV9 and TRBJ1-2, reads DSGVTQTPKHLITATGQRVTLRCSPRSGDLSVYWYQQSLDQGLQFLIQYYNGEERAKGNILERFSAQQFPDLHSELNLSSLELGDSALYFCASSVGGGANYGYTFGSGTRLTVV.

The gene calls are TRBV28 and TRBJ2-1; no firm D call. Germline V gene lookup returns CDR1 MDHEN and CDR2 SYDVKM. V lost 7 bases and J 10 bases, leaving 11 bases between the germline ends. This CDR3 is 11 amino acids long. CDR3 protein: CASTTGQEQFF. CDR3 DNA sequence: TGTGCCAGCACCACCGGCCAAGAGCAGTTCTTC. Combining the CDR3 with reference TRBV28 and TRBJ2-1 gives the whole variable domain DVKVTQSSRYLVKRTGEKVFLECVQDMDHENMFWYRQDPGLGLRLIYFSYDVKMKEKGDIPEGYSVSREKKERFSLILESASTNQTSMYLCASTTGQEQFFGPGTRLTVL.

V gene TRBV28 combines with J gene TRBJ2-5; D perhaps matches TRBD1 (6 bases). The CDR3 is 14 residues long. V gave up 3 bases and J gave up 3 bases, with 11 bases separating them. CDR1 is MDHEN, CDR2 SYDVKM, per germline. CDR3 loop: CASSFAGQKETQYF. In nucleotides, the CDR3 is TGTGCCAGCAGTTTCGCCGGACAGAAAGAGACCCAGTACTTC.

The CDR3 DNA is TGCGCCAGCAGTGTGGCGGGAGGAGACTCCTACGAGCAGTACTTC. Protein sequence: CASSVAGGDSYEQYF. This chain joins TRBV10-2 and TRBJ2-7; 8 bases are a match to TRBD2. The V and J ends lost 4 bases and 0 bases, in that order; junction bases with no gene match: 5. The CDR3 sequence is 15 residues long. Germline values: CDR1 WSHSY, CDR2 SAAADI.

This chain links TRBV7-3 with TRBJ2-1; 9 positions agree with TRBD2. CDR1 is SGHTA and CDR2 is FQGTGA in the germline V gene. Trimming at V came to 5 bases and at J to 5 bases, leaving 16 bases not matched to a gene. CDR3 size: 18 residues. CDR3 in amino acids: CASSPTGLALANNNEQFF. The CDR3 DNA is TGTGCCAGCAGCCCAACCGGACTAGCGTTGGCCAATAACAATGAGCAGTTCTTC.

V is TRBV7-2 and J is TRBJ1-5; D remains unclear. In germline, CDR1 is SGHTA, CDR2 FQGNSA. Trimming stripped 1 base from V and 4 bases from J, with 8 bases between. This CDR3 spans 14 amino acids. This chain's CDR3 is CASSLEPMNQPQHF. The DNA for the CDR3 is TGTGCCAGCAGCTTAGAACCGATGAATCAGCCCCAGCATTTT.

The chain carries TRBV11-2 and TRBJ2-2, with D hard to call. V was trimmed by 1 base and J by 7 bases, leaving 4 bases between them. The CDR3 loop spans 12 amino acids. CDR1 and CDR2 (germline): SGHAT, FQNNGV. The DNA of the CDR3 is TGTGCCAGCAGCTTAGGGCGCGGGGAGCTGTTTTTT. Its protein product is CASSLGRGELFF.

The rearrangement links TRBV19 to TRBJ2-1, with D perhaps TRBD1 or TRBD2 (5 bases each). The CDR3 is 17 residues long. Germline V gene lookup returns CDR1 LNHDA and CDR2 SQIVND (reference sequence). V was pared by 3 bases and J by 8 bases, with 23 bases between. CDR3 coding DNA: TGTGCCAGTAGTATTCCCCGGGGCCCCCTGCGGGTCGATGAGCAGTTCTTC. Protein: CASSIPRGPLRVDEQFF.

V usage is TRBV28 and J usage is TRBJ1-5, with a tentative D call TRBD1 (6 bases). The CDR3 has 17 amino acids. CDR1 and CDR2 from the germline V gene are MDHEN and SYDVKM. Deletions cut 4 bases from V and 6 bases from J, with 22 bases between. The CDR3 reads CASSSHSGTPLGQPQHF. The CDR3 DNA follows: TGTGCCAGCAGTTCCCATTCGGGGACACCCCTGGGTCAGCCCCAGCATTTT.

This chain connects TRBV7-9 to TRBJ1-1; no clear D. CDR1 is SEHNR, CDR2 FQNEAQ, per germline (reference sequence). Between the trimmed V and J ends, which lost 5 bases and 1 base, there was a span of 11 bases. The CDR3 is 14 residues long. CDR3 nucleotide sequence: TGTGCCAGCAGCCCGACGGGGAGGAACACTGAAGCTTTCTTT. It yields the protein CASSPTGRNTEAFF.

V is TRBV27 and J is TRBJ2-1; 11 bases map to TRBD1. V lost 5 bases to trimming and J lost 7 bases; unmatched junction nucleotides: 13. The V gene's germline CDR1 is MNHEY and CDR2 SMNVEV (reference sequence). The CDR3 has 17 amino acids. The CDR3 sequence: CASSTILRTGGSNEQFF. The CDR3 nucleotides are TGTGCCAGCAGTACTATCCTCCGGACAGGGGGCTCAAATGAGCAGTTCTTC.

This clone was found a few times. The CDR3 spells CASSYGGTGYTF. Here the CDR3 DNA reads TGTGCCAGCAGTTACGGGGGAACCGGCTACACCTTC. The chain recombines TRBV6-6 with TRBJ1-2, with D possibly TRBD1 on 5 matching bases. The CDR3 extends over 12 amino acids. Trimming removed 2 bases at V and 8 bases at J, with 9 bases between. Germline assignment: CDR1 MNHNY and CDR2 SVGAGI (reference sequence).

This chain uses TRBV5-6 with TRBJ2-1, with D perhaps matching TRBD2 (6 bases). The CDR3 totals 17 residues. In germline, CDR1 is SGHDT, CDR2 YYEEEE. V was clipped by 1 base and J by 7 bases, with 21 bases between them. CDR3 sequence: CASSLSAARVGGNEQFF. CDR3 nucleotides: TGTGCCAGCAGCTTGTCCGCCGCGAGGGTTGGGGGGAATGAGCAGTTCTTC.

CDR3 protein: CASSQDSSTYSGNTIYF. The CDR3 nucleotides are TGCGCCAGCAGCCAAGACTCCAGCACATACTCTGGAAACACCATATATTTT. This chain joins TRBV4-1 and TRBJ1-3; D is unresolved. Between the trimmed V and J ends, which lost 0 bases and 0 bases, there was a span of 12 bases. Germline V CDR1 and CDR2: MGHRA, YSYEKL. The CDR3 is made up of 17 amino acids.

This CDR3 reads CASSERGRSTDTQYF. CDR3 sequence (DNA): TGTGCCAGCAGTGAAAGGGGGAGAAGCACAGATACGCAGTATTTT. The chain couples TRBV6-4 to TRBJ2-3; tentative D call: TRBD1 (6 bases). V gave up 3 bases and J gave up 0 bases, with 10 bases separating them. The CDR3 consists of 15 residues. Germline V gives CDR1 MRHNA, CDR2 SNTAGT.

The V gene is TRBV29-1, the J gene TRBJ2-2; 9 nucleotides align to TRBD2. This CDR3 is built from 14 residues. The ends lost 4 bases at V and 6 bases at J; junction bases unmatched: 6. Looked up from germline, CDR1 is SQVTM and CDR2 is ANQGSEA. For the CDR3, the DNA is TGCAGCGTTGGATGGGGACTAGCCCCCGGGGAGCTGTTTTTT. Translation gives CSVGWGLAPGELFF.